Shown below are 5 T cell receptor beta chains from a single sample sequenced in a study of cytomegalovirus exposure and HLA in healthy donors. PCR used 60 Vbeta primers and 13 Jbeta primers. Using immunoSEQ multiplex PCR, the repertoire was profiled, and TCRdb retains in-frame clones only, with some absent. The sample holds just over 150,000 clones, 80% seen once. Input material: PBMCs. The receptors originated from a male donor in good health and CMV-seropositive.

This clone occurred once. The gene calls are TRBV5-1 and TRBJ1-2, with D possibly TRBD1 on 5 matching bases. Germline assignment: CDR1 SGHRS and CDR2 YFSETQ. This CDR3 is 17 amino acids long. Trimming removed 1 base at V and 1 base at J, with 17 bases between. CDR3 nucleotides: TGCGCCAGCAGCTTGTCAACAGGATTTGATTTTAACTATGGCTACACCTTC. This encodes CASSLSTGFDFNYGYTF.

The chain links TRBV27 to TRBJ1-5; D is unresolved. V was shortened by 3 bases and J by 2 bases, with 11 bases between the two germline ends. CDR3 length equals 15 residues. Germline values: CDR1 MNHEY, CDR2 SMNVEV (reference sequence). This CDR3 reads CASSLYRTGNQPQHF. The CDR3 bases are TGTGCCAGCAGTTTGTACAGAACAGGCAATCAGCCCCAGCATTTT.

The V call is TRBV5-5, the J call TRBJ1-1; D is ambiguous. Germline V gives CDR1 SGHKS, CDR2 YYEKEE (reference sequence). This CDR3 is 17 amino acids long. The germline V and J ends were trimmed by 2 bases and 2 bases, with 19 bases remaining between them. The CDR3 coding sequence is TGTGCCAGCAGCTTTGCCAGTGTAAATGATTTCAACACTGAAGCTTTCTTT. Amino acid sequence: CASSFASVNDFNTEAFF.

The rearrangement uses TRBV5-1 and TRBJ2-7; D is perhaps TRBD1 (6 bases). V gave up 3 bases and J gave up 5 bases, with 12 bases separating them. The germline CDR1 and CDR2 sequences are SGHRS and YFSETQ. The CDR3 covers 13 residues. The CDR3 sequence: CASSSSGVHEQYF. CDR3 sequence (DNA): TGCGCCAGCAGCTCGTCAGGGGTCCACGAGCAGTACTTC.

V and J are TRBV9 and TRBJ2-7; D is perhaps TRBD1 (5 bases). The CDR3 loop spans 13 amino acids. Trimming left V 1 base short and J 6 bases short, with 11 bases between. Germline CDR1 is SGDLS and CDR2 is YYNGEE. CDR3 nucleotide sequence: TGTGCCAGCAGCGTACAGGATCAGGGCGAGCAGTACTTC. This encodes CASSVQDQGEQYF.